The source of this T cell receptor beta chain is a study of spatial heterogeneity in lung cancer. Stated time point: sample taken at primary tumor resection. TCRs were sequenced from unsorted whole RNA of tumor, nontumor lung or PBMC. The study tagged each TCR cDNA molecule with a unique molecular identifier. One entry per CDR3 protein, called by TCRdb with MiXCR from the 5' RACE reads. Here the sample spans 8,000 to 9,000 distinct CDR3 sequences, 4% to 5.5% being singletons. This clonotype has just a few counts. The CDR3 totals 14 residues. The junction had 4 bases not matched to a gene; V was cut back by 0 bases and J by 8 bases. CDR1 LGHNA and CDR2 YNFKEQ come from the germline V gene.

The source material was PBMCs, sampled at surgery. V and J are TRBV4-2 and TRBJ1-2; 9 nucleotides match TRBD1. The TCR originated in a male donor with early-stage non-small cell lung cancer. This chain's CDR3 is CASSQENRGRGYTF. The CDR3 DNA follows: TGTGCCAGCAGCCAAGAGAACAGGGGGCGAGGCTACACCTTC.